This T cell receptor (beta chain) stems from a study of tumor-infiltrating lymphocytes in primary liver carcinoma. From 500 ng of total RNA, TCR beta-specific cDNA was reverse-transcribed using a constant-region primer. For TCR beta, libraries were produced by three nested multiplex PCR rounds using slightly modified ARM-PCR. Forward primers for TRBV1-TRBV30 and a C-beta reverse primer served the first two PCR rounds, at about 10 cycles each. Each CDR3 protein gets one entry after TCRdb re-called the multiplex PCR reads with MiXCR. The sample holds 300,000 to 400,000 distinct CDR3 sequences, about 61% seen once. Both blood RNA, taken from unsorted whole blood, and germline DNA were extracted. Patients in the cohort were treatment-naive and living with chronic HBV infection. Before the surgical procedure, approximately 3.6 milliliters of peripheral blood were collected. Germline assignment: CDR1 SEHNR and CDR2 FQNEAQ (reference sequence). V was clipped by 5 bases and J by 4 bases; unmatched bases: 8. The CDR3 has 16 residues.

This clonotype was obtained from a man between 40 and 49 years old with primary liver carcinoma and hepatitis B virus infection. Sequenced material: peripheral blood. This chain uses TRBV7-9 with TRBJ2-5, with 12 bases lining up with TRBD2. CDR3 sequence reads: CASSMGTSGPSETQYF. The CDR3 DNA follows: TGTGCCAGCAGCATGGGGACTAGCGGGCCGTCAGAGACCCAGTACTTC.